This TCR beta chain was retrieved from a study of CD8 T cells in Susac syndrome. Findings and limits, study-wide: In its TCR sequencing and HLA analysis, the study acknowledged that the number of individuals was relatively small.

To note about this clonotype: Its antigen is currently unknown.

Random hexamers served to reverse transcribe about 0.5 to 1 ug RNA. TCRdb reprocessed the immunoSEQ multiplex PCR reads with MiXCR, giving one entry per CDR3 protein. This table has fewer than 350,000 distinct CDR3 sequences, about 90% appearing once. This CDR3 is 14 amino acids long. Looked up from germline, CDR1 is SGHTA and CDR2 is FQGNSA. Trimming cost V 4 bases and J 3 bases, with 13 bases left between them. The chain carries TRBV7-2 and TRBJ2-7; D unclear. Source material: CD4+ T cells from PBMCs. The origin of this receptor is a human donor with multiple sclerosis. The CDR3, as DNA: TGTGCCAGCAGCTCGTTAGACGCCCTCTACGAGCAGTACTTC. This codes for CASSSLDALYEQYF.